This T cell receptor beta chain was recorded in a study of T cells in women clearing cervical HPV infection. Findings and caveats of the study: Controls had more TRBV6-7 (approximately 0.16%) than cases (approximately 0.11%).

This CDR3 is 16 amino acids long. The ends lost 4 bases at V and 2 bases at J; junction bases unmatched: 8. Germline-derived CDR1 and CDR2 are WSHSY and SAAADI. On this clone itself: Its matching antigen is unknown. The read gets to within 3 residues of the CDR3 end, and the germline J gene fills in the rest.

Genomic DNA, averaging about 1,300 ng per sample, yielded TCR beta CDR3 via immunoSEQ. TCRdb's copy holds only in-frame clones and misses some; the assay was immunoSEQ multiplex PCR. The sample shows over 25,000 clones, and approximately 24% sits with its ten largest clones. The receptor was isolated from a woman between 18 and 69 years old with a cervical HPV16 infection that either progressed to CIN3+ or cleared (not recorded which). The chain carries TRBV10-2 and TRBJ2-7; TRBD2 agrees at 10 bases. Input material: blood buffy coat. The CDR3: CASSVAGTSVAYEQYF. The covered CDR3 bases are TGCGCCAGCAGTGTGGCCGGGACTAGCGTTGCCTACGAG.